The clone carrying this T cell receptor beta chain was seen once. The data were obtained in a study of blood T cell repertoires in COVID-19. Study overall: PBMCs, B-cell-depleted T cells, or T cells provided the cDNA or gDNA that made up the material.

Libraries were prepared by immunoSEQ multiplex PCR; TCRdb keeps only in-frame clonotypes and omits some of them. The sample gives 100,000 to 150,000 clones, around 87% of which show up once; approximately 27% is in the top ten. CDR3 size: 17 residues. V gave up 0 bases and J gave up 1 base; unmatched junction bases: 4. In germline, CDR1 is KGHSH, CDR2 LQKENI. The chain combines TRBV18 with TRBJ2-7, with 12 bases fitting TRBD2. The sequence came from a man aged 65 to 79 with active or convalescent COVID-19. The sequencing input was peripheral blood. The CDR3 bases are TGTGCCAGCTCACCACCCCTAGCGGGAGGGTTTTCCTACGAGCAGTACTTC. Amino acid sequence: CASSPPLAGGFSYEQYF.